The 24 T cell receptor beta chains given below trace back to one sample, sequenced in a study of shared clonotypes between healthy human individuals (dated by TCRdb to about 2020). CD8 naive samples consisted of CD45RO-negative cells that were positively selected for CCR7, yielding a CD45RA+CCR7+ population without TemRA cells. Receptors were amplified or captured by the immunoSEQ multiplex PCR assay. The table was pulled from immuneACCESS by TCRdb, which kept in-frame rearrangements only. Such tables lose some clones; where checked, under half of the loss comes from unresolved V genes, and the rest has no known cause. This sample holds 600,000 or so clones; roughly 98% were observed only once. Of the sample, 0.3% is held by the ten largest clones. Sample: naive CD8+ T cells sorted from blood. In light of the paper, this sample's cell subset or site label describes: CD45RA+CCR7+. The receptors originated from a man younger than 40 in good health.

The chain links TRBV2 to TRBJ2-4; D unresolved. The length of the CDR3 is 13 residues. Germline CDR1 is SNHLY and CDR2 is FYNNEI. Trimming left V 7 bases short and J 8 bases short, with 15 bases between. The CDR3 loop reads CASMFLGLDIQYF. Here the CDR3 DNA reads TGTGCCAGCATGTTCTTGGGTTTGGACATTCAGTACTTC. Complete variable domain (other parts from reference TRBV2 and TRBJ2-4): EPEVTQTPSHQVTQMGQEVILRCVPISNHLYFYWYRQILGQKVEFLVSFYNNEISEKSEIFDDQFSVERPDGSNFTLKIRSTKLEDSAMYFCASMFLGLDIQYFGAGTRLSVL.

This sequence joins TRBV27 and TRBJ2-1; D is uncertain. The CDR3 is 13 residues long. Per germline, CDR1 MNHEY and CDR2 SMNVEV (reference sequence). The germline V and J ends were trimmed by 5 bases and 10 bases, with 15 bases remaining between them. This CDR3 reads CASSHGSGKEQFF. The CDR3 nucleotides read TGTGCCAGCAGTCATGGATCGGGCAAGGAGCAGTTCTTC.

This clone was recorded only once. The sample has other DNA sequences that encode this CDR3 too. The CDR3 spells CASSPGSGYEQYF. In DNA, the CDR3 is TGTGCCAGCTCACCAGGGAGCGGCTACGAGCAGTACTTC. This chain connects TRBV18 to TRBJ2-7; D may be TRBD2 (5 bases). The CDR3 is 13 residues long. In germline, CDR1 is KGHSH, CDR2 LQKENI. The germline V and J ends were trimmed by 2 bases and 3 bases, with 8 bases remaining between them.

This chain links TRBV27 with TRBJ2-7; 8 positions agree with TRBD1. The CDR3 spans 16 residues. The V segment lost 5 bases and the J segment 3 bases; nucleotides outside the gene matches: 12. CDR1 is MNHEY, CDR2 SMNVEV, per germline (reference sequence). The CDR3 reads CASSTKTGAINYEQYF. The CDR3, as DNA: TGTGCCAGCAGTACAAAGACAGGGGCGATTAACTACGAGCAGTACTTC.

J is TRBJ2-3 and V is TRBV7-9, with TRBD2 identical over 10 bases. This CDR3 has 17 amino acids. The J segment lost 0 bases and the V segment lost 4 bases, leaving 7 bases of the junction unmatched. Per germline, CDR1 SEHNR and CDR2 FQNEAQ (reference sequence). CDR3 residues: CASSYPGLAISTDTQYF. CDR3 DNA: TGTGCCAGCAGCTACCCGGGACTAGCGATCAGCACAGATACGCAGTATTTT. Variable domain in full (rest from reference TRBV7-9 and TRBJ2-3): DTGVSQNPRHKITKRGQNVTFRCDPISEHNRLYWYRQTLGQGPEFLTYFQNEAQLEKSRLLSDRFSAERPKGSFSTLEIQRTEQGDSAMYLCASSYPGLAISTDTQYFGPGTRLTVL.

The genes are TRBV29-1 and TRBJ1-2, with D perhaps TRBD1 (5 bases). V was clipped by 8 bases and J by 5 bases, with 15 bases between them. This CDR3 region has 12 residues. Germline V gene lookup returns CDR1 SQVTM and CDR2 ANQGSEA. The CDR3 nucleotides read TGCAGCATACCCTTAGGGGATTATGGCTACACCTTC. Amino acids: CSIPLGDYGYTF. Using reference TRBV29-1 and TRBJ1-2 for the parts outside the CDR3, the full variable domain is SAVISQKPSRDICQRGTSLTIQCQVDSQVTMMFWYRQQPGQSLTLIATANQGSEATYESGFVIDKFPISRPNLTFSTLTVSNMSPEDSSIYLCSIPLGDYGYTFGSGTRLTVV.

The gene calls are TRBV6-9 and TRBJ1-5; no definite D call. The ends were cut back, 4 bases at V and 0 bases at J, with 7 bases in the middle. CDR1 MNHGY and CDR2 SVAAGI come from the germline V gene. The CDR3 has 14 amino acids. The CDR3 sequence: CASSCHNSNQPQHF. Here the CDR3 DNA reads TGTGCCAGCAGTTGCCATAATAGCAATCAGCCCCAGCATTTT.

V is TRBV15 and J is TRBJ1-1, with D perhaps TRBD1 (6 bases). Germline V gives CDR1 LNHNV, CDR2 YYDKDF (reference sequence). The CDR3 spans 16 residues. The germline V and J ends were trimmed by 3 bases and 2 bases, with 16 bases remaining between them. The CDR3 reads CATSRRRTDLNTEAFF. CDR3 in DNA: TGTGCCACCAGCAGGCGCCGGACAGACTTAAACACTGAAGCTTTCTTT.

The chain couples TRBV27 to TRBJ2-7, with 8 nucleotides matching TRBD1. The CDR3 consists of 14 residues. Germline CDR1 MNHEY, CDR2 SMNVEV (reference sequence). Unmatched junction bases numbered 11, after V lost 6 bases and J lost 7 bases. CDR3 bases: TGTGCCAGCAGCCCTGGACAGGGAACGGGTGAGCAGTACTTC. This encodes CASSPGQGTGEQYF.

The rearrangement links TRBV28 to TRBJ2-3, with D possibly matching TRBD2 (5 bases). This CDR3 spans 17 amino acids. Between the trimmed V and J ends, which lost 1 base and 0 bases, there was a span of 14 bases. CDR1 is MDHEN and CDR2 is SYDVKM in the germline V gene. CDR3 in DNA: TGTGCCAGCAGTTTATCCGGCCGGGAAGCTAGCACAGATACGCAGTATTTT. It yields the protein CASSLSGREASTDTQYF. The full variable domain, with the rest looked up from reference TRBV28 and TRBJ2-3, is DVKVTQSSRYLVKRTGEKVFLECVQDMDHENMFWYRQDPGLGLRLIYFSYDVKMKEKGDIPEGYSVSREKKERFSLILESASTNQTSMYLCASSLSGREASTDTQYFGPGTRLTVL.

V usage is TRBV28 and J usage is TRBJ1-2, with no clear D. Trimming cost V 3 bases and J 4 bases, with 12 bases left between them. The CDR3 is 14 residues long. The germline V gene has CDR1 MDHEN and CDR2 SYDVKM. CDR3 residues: CASSFRSDPYGYTF. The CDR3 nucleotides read TGTGCCAGCAGTTTTAGATCAGACCCCTATGGCTACACCTTC.

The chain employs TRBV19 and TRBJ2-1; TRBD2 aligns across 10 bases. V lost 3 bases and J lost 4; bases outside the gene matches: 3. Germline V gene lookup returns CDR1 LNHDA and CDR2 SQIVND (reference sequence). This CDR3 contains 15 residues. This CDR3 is CASSILLAGYNEQFF. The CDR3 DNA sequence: TGTGCCAGTAGTATTTTACTAGCGGGGTACAATGAGCAGTTCTTC.

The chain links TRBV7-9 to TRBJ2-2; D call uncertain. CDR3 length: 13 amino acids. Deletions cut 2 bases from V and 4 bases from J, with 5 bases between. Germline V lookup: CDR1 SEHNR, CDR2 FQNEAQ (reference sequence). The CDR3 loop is CASSLKITGELFF. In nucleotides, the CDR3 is TGTGCCAGCAGCTTAAAAATCACCGGGGAGCTGTTTTTT.

CDR3 DNA sequence: TGTGCCAGCAAAGTGGACAGAAATAATGAAAAACTGTTTTTT. Encoded protein: CASKVDRNNEKLFF. The J gene is TRBJ1-4, the V gene TRBV27, with D possibly being TRBD1 (6 bases). In germline, CDR1 is MNHEY, CDR2 SMNVEV (reference sequence). With 7 bases removed from V and 4 bases from J, the gap between germline ends came to 13 bases. The CDR3 is 14 amino acids. Based on the CDR3 plus reference TRBV27 and TRBJ1-4, the full variable domain is EAQVTQNPRYLITVTGKKLTVTCSQNMNHEYMSWYRQDPGLGLRQIYYSMNVEVTDKGDVPEGYKVSRKEKRNFPLILESPSPNQTSLYFCASKVDRNNEKLFFGSGTQLSVL.

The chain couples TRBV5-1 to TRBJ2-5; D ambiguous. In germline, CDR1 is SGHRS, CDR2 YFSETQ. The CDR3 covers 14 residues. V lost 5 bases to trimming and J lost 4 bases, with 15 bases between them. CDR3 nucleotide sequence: TGCGCCAGCAGTCCCTTCTACCCTAGAGAGACCCAGTACTTC. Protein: CASSPFYPRETQYF. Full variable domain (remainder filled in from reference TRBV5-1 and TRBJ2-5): KAGVTQTPRYLIKTRGQQVTLSCSPISGHRSVSWYQQTPGQGLQFLFEYFSETQRNKGNFPGRFSGRQFSNSRSEMNVSTLELGDSALYLCASSPFYPRETQYFGPGTRLLVL.

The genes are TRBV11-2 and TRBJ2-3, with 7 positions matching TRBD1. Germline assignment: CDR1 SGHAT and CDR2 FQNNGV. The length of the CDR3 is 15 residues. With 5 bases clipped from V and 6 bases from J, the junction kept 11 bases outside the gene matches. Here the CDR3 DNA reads TGTGCCAGCAGCCTCCGGGACAGACTTAGGGATACGCAGTATTTT. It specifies CASSLRDRLRDTQYF.

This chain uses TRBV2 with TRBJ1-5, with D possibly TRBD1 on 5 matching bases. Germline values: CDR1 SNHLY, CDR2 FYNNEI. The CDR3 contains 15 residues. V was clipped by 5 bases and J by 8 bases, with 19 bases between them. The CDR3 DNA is TGTGCCAGCAGTTTGGCCAGGGAATCGGTAAAGCCCCAGCATTTT. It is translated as CASSLARESVKPQHF.

The CDR3 DNA reads as TGTGCCAGCAGCCTCCAGGGCGAAGCTTTCTTT. Its translation: CASSLQGEAFF. The chain is built from TRBV14 and TRBJ1-1, with a weak D call TRBD1 (5 bases). Between the trimmed V and J ends, which lost 4 bases and 8 bases, there was a span of 8 bases. CDR1 and CDR2 (germline): SGHDN, FVKESK. The length of the CDR3 is 11 residues.

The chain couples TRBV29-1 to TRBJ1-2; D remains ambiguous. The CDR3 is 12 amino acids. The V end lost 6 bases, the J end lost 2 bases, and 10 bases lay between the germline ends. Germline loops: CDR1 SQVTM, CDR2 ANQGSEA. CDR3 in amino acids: CSVLEQNYGYTF. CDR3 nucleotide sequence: TGCAGCGTCTTAGAACAAAACTATGGCTACACCTTC.

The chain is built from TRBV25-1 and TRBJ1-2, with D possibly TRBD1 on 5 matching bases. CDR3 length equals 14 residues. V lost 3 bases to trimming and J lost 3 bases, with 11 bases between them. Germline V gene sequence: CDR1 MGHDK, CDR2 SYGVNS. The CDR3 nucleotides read TGTGCCAGCAGTGACGGACACGGACACTATGGCTACACCTTC. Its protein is CASSDGHGHYGYTF.

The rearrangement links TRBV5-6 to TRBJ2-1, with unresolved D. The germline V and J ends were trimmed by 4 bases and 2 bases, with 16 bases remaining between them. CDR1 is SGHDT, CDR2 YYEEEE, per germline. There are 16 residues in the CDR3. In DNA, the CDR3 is TGTGCCAGCAGCGATGAGGCTACTGCAACCTACAATGAGCAGTTCTTC. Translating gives CASSDEATATYNEQFF.

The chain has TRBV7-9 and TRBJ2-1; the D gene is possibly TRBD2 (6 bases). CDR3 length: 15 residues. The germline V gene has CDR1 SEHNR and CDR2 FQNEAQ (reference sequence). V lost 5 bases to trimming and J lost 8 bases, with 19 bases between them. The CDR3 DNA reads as TGTGCCAGCAGCCCCCCTGGCGGAGGGAGGCATGAGCAGTTCTTC. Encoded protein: CASSPPGGGRHEQFF.

The CDR3 spells CASSRSSGTQYF. CDR3 nucleotide sequence: TGTGCCAGCAGCCGATCCTCCGGGACCCAGTACTTC. The chain is built from TRBV7-9 and TRBJ2-5; D is uncertain. V lost 5 bases, J lost 7 bases, and 11 bases lay in between. The CDR3 length is 12 residues. CDR1 is SEHNR, CDR2 FQNEAQ, per germline (reference sequence).

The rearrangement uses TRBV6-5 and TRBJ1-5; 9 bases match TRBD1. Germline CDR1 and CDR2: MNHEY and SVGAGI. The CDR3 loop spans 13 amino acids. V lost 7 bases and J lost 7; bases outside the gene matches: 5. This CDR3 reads CASKQGAEQPQHF. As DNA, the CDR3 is TGTGCCAGCAAACAGGGGGCTGAGCAGCCCCAGCATTTT.